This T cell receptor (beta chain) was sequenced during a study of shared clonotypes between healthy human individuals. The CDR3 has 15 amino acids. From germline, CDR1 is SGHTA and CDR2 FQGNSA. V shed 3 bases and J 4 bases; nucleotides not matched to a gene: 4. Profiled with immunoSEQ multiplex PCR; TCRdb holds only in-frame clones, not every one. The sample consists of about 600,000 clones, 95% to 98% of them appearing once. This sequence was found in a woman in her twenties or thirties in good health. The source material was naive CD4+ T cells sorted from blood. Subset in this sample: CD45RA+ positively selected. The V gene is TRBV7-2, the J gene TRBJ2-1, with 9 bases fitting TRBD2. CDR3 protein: CASSFGLAGYNEQFF. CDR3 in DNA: TGTGCCAGCAGCTTCGGGCTAGCGGGATACAATGAGCAGTTCTTC.